Below, 16 T cell receptor beta chains from the same sample are listed, as sequenced in a study of T cell repertoires in cytomegalovirus infection (dated 2019 in TCRdb). Sample treatment or condition, as interpreted from the label and publication: in vitro stimulation with specific CMV peptide epitopes to enrich CMV-specific T cells. Reads for this sample came from an Illumina HiSeq 1500. TCRdb reprocessing: public reads trimmed at Q25 with fastp, clones called with MiXCR, in-frame beta chains kept. CDR3 protein sequences are deduplicated, and each keeps its most common genes and DNA. This sample is represented by tens of thousands of distinct CDR3 sequences; 20% to 25% of them were singletons. Of the sample, about two thirds is held by the ten largest clones. Their antigen targets remain unknown. Sequenced material: CD8+ T cells from cultured PBMCs, taken from culture after CMV antigen stimulation. These receptors originate from a human donor in good health (CMV status not recorded). Some clones in this sample may be carry-over from other donors' samples.

This chain joins TRBV6-5 and TRBJ2-6; TRBD1 matches at 9 bases. The CDR3 length is 20 residues. With V trimmed by 1 base and J by 0 bases, 10 bases remained unmatched. CDR1 and CDR2 from the germline V gene are MNHEY and SVGAGI. The CDR3 bases are TGTGCCAGCAGTTACTGGGGGACAGGGTTTAGCAGCTCTGGGGCCAACGTCCTGACTTTC. Translating it yields CASSYWGTGFSSSGANVLTF.

The CDR3 DNA follows: TGTGCCAGCAGCTGGGGAGGCTACACCTTC. This encodes CASSWGGYTF. The chain uses TRBV7-2 and TRBJ1-2; unclear D gene. This CDR3 spans 10 amino acids. The germline V and J ends were trimmed by 4 bases and 8 bases, with 5 bases remaining between them. Germline CDR1 SGHTA, CDR2 FQGNSA.

This clonotype appeared a few times. The J gene is TRBJ1-1, the V gene TRBV4-3, with a possible D match to TRBD1 (6 bases). Trimming cost V 3 bases and J 3 bases, with 11 bases left between them. The V gene's germline CDR1 is LGHNA and CDR2 YSLEER. The CDR3 has 14 residues. The CDR3 region is CASSQVSGDTEAFF. The CDR3 DNA reads as TGCGCCAGCAGCCAGGTGTCAGGGGACACTGAAGCTTTCTTT.

Only a few counts were recorded for this clonotype. The chain recombines TRBV7-8 with TRBJ1-5; D remains ambiguous. Germline values: CDR1 SGHVS, CDR2 FQNEAQ. CDR3 size: 15 residues. Between the trimmed V and J ends, which lost 5 bases and 7 bases, there was a span of 18 bases. CDR3 amino acids: CASSGRKVADQPQHF. The DNA for the CDR3 is TGTGCCAGCAGCGGGCGGAAAGTGGCTGACCAGCCCCAGCATTTT. Looking up the rest from reference TRBV7-8 and TRBJ1-5 gives the full variable domain: GAGVSQSPRYKVAKRGQDVALRCDPISGHVSLFWYQQALGQGPEFLTYFQNEAQLDKSGLPSDRFFAERPEGSVSTLKIQRTQQEDSAVYLCASSGRKVADQPQHFGDGTRLSIL.

This rearrangement joins TRBV27 to TRBJ1-2; tentatively, D is TRBD1 (5 bases). The V gene's germline CDR1 is MNHEY and CDR2 SMNVEV (reference sequence). The CDR3 length is 11 residues. V gave up 6 bases and J gave up 13 bases, with 15 bases separating them. The DNA for the CDR3 is TGTGCCAGCAGCAGAGGGCAGGGCCTCACCTTC. This sequence encodes CASSRGQGLTF.

J is TRBJ2-7 and V is TRBV27, with TRBD1 matching over 9 bases. Looked up from germline, CDR1 is MNHEY and CDR2 is SMNVEV (reference sequence). CDR3 length equals 18 residues. The ends lost 1 base at V and 2 bases at J; junction bases unmatched: 12. The CDR3 bases are TGTGCCAGCAGTTTATGGGACAGGGAGGAGGACCAAACCTACGAGCAGTACTTC. Translation: CASSLWDREEDQTYEQYF.

This clonotype was recorded a few times. This CDR3 reads CASSLVGPGGYTF. CDR3 in DNA: TGTGCCAGCAGTTTAGTCGGTCCGGGCGGCTACACCTTC. The rearrangement joins TRBV12-3 or TRBV12-4 to TRBJ1-2; D unresolved. CDR3 length equals 13 residues. Between the trimmed V and J ends, which lost 1 base and 8 bases, there was a span of 11 bases.

There are a few counts of this clonotype. This sequence joins TRBV29-1 and TRBJ2-2; 10 nucleotides line up with TRBD1. Germline lookup yields CDR1 SQVTM and CDR2 ANQGSEA. CDR3 length equals 16 residues. Trimming removed 4 bases from V and 1 base from J; junction bases left unmatched: 6. CDR3 nucleotide sequence: TGCAGCGTTGTAATCAGGGACAGGGGGAACACCGGGGAGCTGTTTTTT. As protein: CSVVIRDRGNTGELFF.

There are a few counts of this clonotype. V gene TRBV11-2 combines with J gene TRBJ1-1; 8 bases are shared with TRBD1. Per the germline V gene, CDR1 is SGHAT and CDR2 is FQNNGV. The CDR3 has 11 residues. V trimming: 6 bases; J trimming: 7 bases; junction bases outside the gene matches: 1. The CDR3 DNA reads as TGTGCCAGCAGGACAGGGGTTGAAGCTTTCTTT. The encoded protein is CASRTGVEAFF.

This clonotype was picked up many times. V and J are TRBV7-6 and TRBJ2-1; D could derive from TRBD1 or TRBD2 (6 bases each). Germline loops: CDR1 SGHVS, CDR2 FNYEAQ. The CDR3 is 15 residues long. V lost 2 bases and J 1 base, leaving 9 bases between the germline ends. In DNA form, the CDR3 reads TGTGCCAGCAGCTTAAGGGGGGATTCCTACAATGAGCAGTTCTTC. It yields the protein CASSLRGDSYNEQFF.

This clonotype was counted only a few times. The V gene is TRBV27, the J gene TRBJ1-1; 10 bases line up with TRBD1. The CDR3 has 16 amino acids. V lost 6 bases and J lost 0; bases outside the gene matches: 7. Looked up from germline, CDR1 is MNHEY and CDR2 is SMNVEV (reference sequence). Here the CDR3 DNA reads TGTGCCAGCAGAAGGGACAGGGGAGTACTGAACACTGAAGCTTTCTTT. It yields the protein CASRRDRGVLNTEAFF.

This clonotype showed up just a few times. This chain joins TRBV27 and TRBJ2-1, with D perhaps TRBD1 (5 bases). This CDR3 region has 14 residues. The ends were cut back, 4 bases at V and 4 bases at J, with 11 bases in the middle. Germline V gene sequence: CDR1 MNHEY, CDR2 SMNVEV (reference sequence). CDR3 region: CASSSRARYNEQFF. The CDR3 region has the DNA TGTGCCAGCAGTTCCAGGGCGAGGTACAATGAGCAGTTCTTC.

This clonotype was counted a few times. The chain links TRBV7-6 to TRBJ1-6, with TRBD1 matching 7 bases. CDR1 and CDR2 from the germline V gene are SGHVS and FNYEAQ. The CDR3 consists of 15 residues. J was trimmed by 7 bases and V by 1 base; bases with no gene match: 4. In DNA form, the CDR3 reads TGTGCCAGCAGCTTAGACAGGGGCTGGAATTCACCCCTCCACTTT. This translates into CASSLDRGWNSPLHF.

This sequence joins TRBV15 and TRBJ1-1; D possibly corresponds to TRBD1 (5 bases). The V and J ends lost 2 bases and 0 bases respectively, with 7 bases between them. CDR1 and CDR2 from the germline V gene are LNHNV and YYDKDF (reference sequence). The length of the CDR3 is 14 residues. The CDR3 here is CATSRRGVNTEAFF. The CDR3 nucleotides are TGTGCCACCAGCAGACGGGGGGTGAACACTGAAGCTTTCTTT.

This clonotype was seen only a few times. The gene calls are TRBV25-1 and TRBJ1-1, with D unclear. CDR1 is MGHDK, CDR2 SYGVNS, per germline. V shed 7 bases and J shed 2 bases, with 8 bases lying between them. This CDR3 has 12 amino acids. The CDR3 region has the DNA TGTGCCAGCAACGGGGTCAACACTGAAGCTTTCTTT. Translating gives CASNGVNTEAFF. Combining the CDR3 with reference TRBV25-1 and TRBJ1-1 gives the whole variable domain EADIYQTPRYLVIGTGKKITLECSQTMGHDKMYWYQQDPGMELHLIHYSYGVNSTEKGDLSSESTVSRIRTEHFPLTLESARPSHTSQYLCASNGVNTEAFFGQGTRLTVV.

This clonotype was recorded a few times. The V and J genes are TRBV6-2 or TRBV6-3 and TRBJ2-2, with D unclear. Per germline, CDR1 MNHEY and CDR2 SVGEGT. Deletions cut 2 bases from V and 1 base from J, with 11 bases between. CDR3 size: 16 residues. The DNA for the CDR3 is TGTGCCAGCAGTTACATTACGACGGTGAACACCGGGGAGCTGTTTTTT. It codes for CASSYITTVNTGELFF.